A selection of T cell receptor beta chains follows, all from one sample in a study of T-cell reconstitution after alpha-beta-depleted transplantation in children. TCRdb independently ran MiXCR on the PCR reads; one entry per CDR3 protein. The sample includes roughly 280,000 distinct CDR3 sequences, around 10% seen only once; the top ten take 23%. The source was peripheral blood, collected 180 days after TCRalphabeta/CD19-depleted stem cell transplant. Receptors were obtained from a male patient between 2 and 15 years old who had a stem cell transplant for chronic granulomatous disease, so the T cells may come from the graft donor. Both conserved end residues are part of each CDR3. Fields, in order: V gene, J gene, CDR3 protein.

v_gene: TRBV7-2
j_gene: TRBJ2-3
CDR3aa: CASSPQRGSDTQYF

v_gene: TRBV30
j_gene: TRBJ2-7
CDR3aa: CAWSGRGRAGQSSYEQYF

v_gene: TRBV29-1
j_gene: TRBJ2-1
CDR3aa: CSVVKGSYNEQFF

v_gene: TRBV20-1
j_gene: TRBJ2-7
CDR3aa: CSAILGGANEQYF

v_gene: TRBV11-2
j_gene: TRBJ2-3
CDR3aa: CASSLGGGHTDTQYF

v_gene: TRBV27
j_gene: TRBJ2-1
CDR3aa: CASRRRGATSEQFF

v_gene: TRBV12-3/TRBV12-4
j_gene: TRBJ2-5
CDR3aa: CASSSWDRGPQETQYF

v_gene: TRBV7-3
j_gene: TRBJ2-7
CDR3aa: CASSLLPGQPYEQYF

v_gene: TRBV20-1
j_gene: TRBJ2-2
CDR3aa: CSARLAGASNTGELFF

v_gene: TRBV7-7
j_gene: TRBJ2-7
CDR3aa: CASSPNRGVNEQYF

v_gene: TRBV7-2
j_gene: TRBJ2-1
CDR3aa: CASSFRSGSASEQFF